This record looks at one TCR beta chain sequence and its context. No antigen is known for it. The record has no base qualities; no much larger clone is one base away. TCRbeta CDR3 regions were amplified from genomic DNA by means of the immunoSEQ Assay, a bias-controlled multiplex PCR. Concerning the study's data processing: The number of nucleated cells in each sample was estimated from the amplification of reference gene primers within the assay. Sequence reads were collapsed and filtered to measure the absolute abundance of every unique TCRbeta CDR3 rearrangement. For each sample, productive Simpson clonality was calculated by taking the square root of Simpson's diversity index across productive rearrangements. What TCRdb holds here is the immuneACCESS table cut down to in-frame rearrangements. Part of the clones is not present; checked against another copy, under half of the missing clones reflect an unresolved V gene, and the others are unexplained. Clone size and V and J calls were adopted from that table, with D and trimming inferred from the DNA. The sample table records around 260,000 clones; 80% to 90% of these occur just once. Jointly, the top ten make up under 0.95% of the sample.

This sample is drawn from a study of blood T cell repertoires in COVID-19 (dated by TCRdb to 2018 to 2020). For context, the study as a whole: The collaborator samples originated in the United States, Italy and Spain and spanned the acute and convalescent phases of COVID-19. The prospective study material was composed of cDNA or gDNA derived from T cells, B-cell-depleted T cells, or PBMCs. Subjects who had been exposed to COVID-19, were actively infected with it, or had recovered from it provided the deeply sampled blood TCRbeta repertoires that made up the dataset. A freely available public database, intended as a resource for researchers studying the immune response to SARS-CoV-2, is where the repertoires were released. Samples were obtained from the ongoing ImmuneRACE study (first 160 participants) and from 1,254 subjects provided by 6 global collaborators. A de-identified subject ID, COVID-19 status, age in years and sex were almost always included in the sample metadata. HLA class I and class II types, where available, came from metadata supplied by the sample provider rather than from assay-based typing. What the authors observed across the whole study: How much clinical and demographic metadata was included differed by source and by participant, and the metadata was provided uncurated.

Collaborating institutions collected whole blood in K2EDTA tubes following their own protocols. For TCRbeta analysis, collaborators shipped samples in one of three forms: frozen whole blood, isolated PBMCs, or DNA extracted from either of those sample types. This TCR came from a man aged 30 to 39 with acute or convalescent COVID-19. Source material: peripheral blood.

The CDR3 protein is CASSFPGWGEQYF. The nucleotides read TGTGCCAGCAGCTTCCCAGGGTGGGGCGAGCAGTACTTC. In this chain, TRBV7-9 is recombined with TRBJ2-7, with a tentative D gene TRBD1 over 5 matching bases. At the junction V is shortened by 3 bases and J by 6 bases, with 12 bases in between. From its cysteine to its phenylalanine, the CDR3 spans 13 amino acids. The only DNA kept is the CDR3, 39 bases in frame from the first base. CDR1 SEHNR and CDR2 FQNEAQ were looked up in the germline V gene (reference sequence).